The entry below gives a single T cell receptor beta chain sequence along with its context. This clone showed up just once. Its antigen remains unidentified. The record has no base qualities; no much larger clone is one base away. Each clonotype received, on average, 10x coverage in deep resolution sequencing performed on a MiSeq, where the target depth lay between 1 in 1 million and 1 in 200,000 T cells. The immunoSEQ hsTCRB Kit was used to generate the TCR beta libraries. The authors' pipeline ran thus. ImmunoSEQ Data Assistant and ImmunoSEQ Analyzer were used for data analysis, and V, D and J genes were assigned according to IMGT definitions. Clonality, which ranges from 0 to 1, was calculated by subtracting the normalized Shannon entropy of productive rearrangement frequencies from one. Public clonotype analysis was restricted to overrepresented clonotypes comprising at least 0.05% of each patient's repertoire. Approximately 14 age-matched healthy donor repertoires from immuneACCESS served as clonality controls. TCRdb stores this immuneACCESS table with in-frame sequences only. Part of the clones is absent; in the studies checked, under half of the shortfall reflects unresolved V genes, and no reason is known for the rest. V, J and clone size were drawn from that table, and D and trimming were deduced from the DNA. This sample has 100,000 or so clones in its table, and 58% of those were observed once. Together, the top ten hold under 45% of the sample.

The meaning of the sample's time point label: 24 months on ibrutinib. For TCR beta library preparation, roughly 2 micrograms of genomic DNA was extracted from cryopreserved PBMCs. Longitudinal blood samples from CLL patients on ibrutinib monotherapy were analyzed using high-throughput TCR beta sequencing. The patients took part in an open-label, single-center phase 2 trial of ibrutinib monotherapy. The source of the sample is a study of cytotoxic CD8 clonotypes in ibrutinib-treated CLL (TCRdb year 2021). Regarding the complete study: In this cohort, approximately 14 patients were treatment-naive and approximately twelve were relapsed/refractory, while roughly 18 had unmutated IGHV. All remission and progressive disease samples were collected while patients were still receiving ibrutinib. Responses were partial in around 25 patients and complete in 2; after median roughly 69 months follow-up, 14 stayed in remission and about 12 progressed. Of the 86 participants in the trial, about two dozen had longitudinal samples available. Response samples were obtained after a median of 12 months of treatment, with a range of roughly 6 to 40 months. On average, each sample had approximately 260,000 productive templates and more than 75,000 productive rearrangements. Cryopreserved peripheral blood mononuclear cells were collected at three points: before therapy, at response, and at either sustained remission or disease progression. General study outcomes and caveats: An increase in clonality was observed at ibrutinib response, with clonality remaining stable during sustained remission and falling back toward baseline at progression. Lymph node repertoires were not examined, and the timing of sampling was not matched between patients in sustained remission and those whose disease progressed. Public clonotypes were found to be uncommon and were observed to contract or remain stable during treatment; the increase in clonality was shown to reflect expansion of private clonotypes at ibrutinib response. Baseline clonality was found to be higher than that of age-matched healthy donors and was strongly correlated with circulating CD8+ T-cell counts.

Reading from cysteine to phenylalanine, the CDR3 counts 17 amino acids. Only the CDR3 DNA is retained, 51 bases long and in frame from the first base. The receptor was derived from a human donor with chronic lymphocytic leukemia. The sample in question was PBMCs, obtained after 24 months of ibrutinib treatment. The chain links TRBV21-1 with TRBJ1-3; the table's D call TRBD1 went unverified against the DNA. TRBV21-1 constitutes a pseudogene. The CDR3 in this case is CASSKVEAGNSGNTIYF. The nucleotide sequence reads TGTGCCAGCAGCAAAGTCGAGGCAGGGAACTCTGGAAACACCATATATTTT.